The following is a T cell receptor delta chain sequence with its context. There is no known antigen for this receptor. A read error is possible here, since a much larger clone lies one base away. Including the terminal cysteine and phenylalanine, the CDR3 comprises 16 residues. The kept DNA is CDR3 alone, 48 bases in frame from the first base. The CDR1 and CDR2 encoded by the germline V gene are GEAIGNYY and EKD. Here V drops 3 bases and J drops 9 bases, and the junction holds 12 bases not matched to any gene. This sample stems from a study of gammadelta T cells in human blood (dated by TCRdb to about 2020). Overall study results and their limits: The study reported that microbial exposure appeared to drive polyclonal expansion of innate gamma-delta T cells immediately after birth.

Receptors were amplified or captured by RT-PCR. The sequencing machine was an Illumina MiSeq. TCRdb reprocessed the public reads with the caller CATT; rows with the same DNA were merged afterwards. Here the sample has 550 to 850 delta-chain clones; around 60% occur a single time. The top ten hold around 30% of the sample. Sequenced material: Vgamma9Vdelta2 gamma-delta T cells from cord blood. This chain is built from TRDV2 and TRDJ1; TRDD3 fits 13 bases in the junction. The source of this sequence is a newborn. The DNA is TGTGCCTGTGACGTACTGGGGGATACGTACACTGATGAACTCATCTTT. Its protein reads: CACDVLGDTYTDELIF.